Below, 22 T cell receptor beta chains from the same sample are listed, as sequenced in a study of blood T cell repertoires in COVID-19 (TCRdb year 2020). Libraries were constructed by the immunoSEQ multiplex PCR assay. TCRdb holds this immuneACCESS table with in-frame rearrangements only. Some clones are missing; in checked studies, unresolved V genes explain under half, and the rest has no known cause. The sample has 500,000 or so clones on record, 75% to 90% of them singletons. The ten top clones hold 0.7% of the sample. Source material: PBMCs or T cells enriched from blood (not recorded which). These receptors came from a woman aged 18 to 35 who had recovered from COVID-19.

The chain couples TRBV28 to TRBJ1-6, with D possibly TRBD1 on 5 matching bases. Trimming pared 6 bases from V and 7 bases from J, leaving 13 bases between. The CDR3 has 14 amino acids. Germline loops: CDR1 MDHEN, CDR2 SYDVKM. The CDR3 loop is CASRDTGTNSPLHF. In DNA form, the CDR3 reads TGTGCCAGCAGAGACACAGGAACCAATTCACCCCTCCACTTT. The whole variable domain, filled in from reference TRBV28 and TRBJ1-6, reads DVKVTQSSRYLVKRTGEKVFLECVQDMDHENMFWYRQDPGLGLRLIYFSYDVKMKEKGDIPEGYSVSREKKERFSLILESASTNQTSMYLCASRDTGTNSPLHFGNGTRLTVT.

The V and J genes are TRBV6-4 and TRBJ2-1; possibly TRBD2 for D (7 bases). Germline lookup yields CDR1 MRHNA and CDR2 SNTAGT. The CDR3 has 14 residues. With 2 bases removed from V and 10 bases from J, the gap between germline ends came to 15 bases. This CDR3 is CASSDRWGGKEQFF. The CDR3 region has the DNA TGTGCCAGCAGTGACAGGTGGGGGGGCAAAGAGCAGTTCTTC.

The chain carries TRBV29-1 and TRBJ2-7; 10 bases fit TRBD1. CDR3 length: 17 residues. From germline, CDR1 is SQVTM and CDR2 ANQGSEA. After removal of 1 base from V and 3 bases from J, the junction contained 12 bases not matched to a gene. Written as DNA, the CDR3 is TGCAGCGTTGAAGGCGTCTCCGGGACAGGGGTATTCTACGAGCAGTACTTC. Translation gives CSVEGVSGTGVFYEQYF.

In this sample, this clone turned up a few times. Other DNA sequences of this sample code for an identical CDR3. The rearrangement joins TRBV9 to TRBJ2-7; D not resolved. The CDR3 extends over 15 amino acids. V was clipped by 0 bases and J by 0 bases, with 10 bases between them. Per germline, CDR1 SGDLS and CDR2 YYNGEE. CDR3 residues: CASSVGAGSSYEQYF. Written as DNA, the CDR3 is TGTGCCAGCAGCGTAGGTGCAGGTAGCTCCTACGAGCAGTACTTC.

The rearrangement links TRBV3-1 (or the pseudogene TRBV3-2) to TRBJ1-2; 9 bases align to TRBD1. The CDR3 is made up of 22 amino acids. Germline V gene data show CDR1 as LGHDT and CDR2 as YNNKEL (reference sequence). Unmatched junction bases numbered 23, after V lost 2 bases and J lost 1 base. The CDR3: CASSQRRLPLRDRAEFNYGYTF. CDR3 DNA sequence: TGTGCCAGCAGCCAACGCCGACTCCCCCTCCGGGACAGGGCAGAGTTTAACTATGGCTACACCTTC.

The gene calls are TRBV28 and TRBJ1-5; perhaps TRBD1 as D (5 bases). The germline CDR1 and CDR2 sequences are MDHEN and SYDVKM. This CDR3 has 16 amino acids. The V end lost 7 bases, the J end lost 7 bases, and 23 bases lay between the germline ends. The CDR3 sequence is CASTRLYLGGGQPQHF. CDR3 sequence (DNA): TGTGCCAGCACCCGTCTGTATTTGGGGGGAGGACAGCCCCAGCATTTT.

This chain links TRBV27 with TRBJ2-1, with D unclear. Germline values: CDR1 MNHEY, CDR2 SMNVEV (reference sequence). V lost 6 bases to trimming and J lost 3 bases, with 12 bases between them. The CDR3 covers 14 residues. The CDR3 loop reads CASRQRSIYNEQFF. In nucleotides, the CDR3 is TGTGCCAGCAGACAAAGGAGTATCTACAATGAGCAGTTCTTC.

The chain links TRBV12-3 or TRBV12-4 to TRBJ1-2; no definite D call. The CDR3 extends over 12 amino acids. Trimming pared 4 bases from V and 6 bases from J, leaving 9 bases between. The CDR3 protein is CASSYGLDGYTF. CDR3 in DNA: TGTGCCAGCAGTTACGGACTGGATGGCTACACCTTC.

About this clone itself: The DNA is omitted, as the CDR3 cannot be located on it reliably, and the CDR3 follows TCRdb's listing. The V call is TRBV19, the J call TRBJ1-5; the table calls TRBD1, which could not be checked here. From its first to its last residue, the CDR3 has 17 amino acids. Germline values: CDR1 LNHDA, CDR2 SQIVND (reference sequence). The CDR3 is CASSPPLWEQGGQPQHF.

The gene calls are TRBV2 and TRBJ2-1; no reliable D call. Germline CDR1 SNHLY, CDR2 FYNNEI. The germline V and J ends were trimmed by 5 bases and 1 base, with 18 bases remaining between them. The length of the CDR3 is 17 residues. CDR3 residues: CASSPEGPSGSYNEQFF. The CDR3, as DNA: TGTGCCAGCAGTCCTGAAGGCCCGTCCGGGTCCTACAATGAGCAGTTCTTC. Complete variable domain (other parts from reference TRBV2 and TRBJ2-1): EPEVTQTPSHQVTQMGQEVILRCVPISNHLYFYWYRQILGQKVEFLVSFYNNEISEKSEIFDDQFSVERPDGSNFTLKIRSTKLEDSAMYFCASSPEGPSGSYNEQFFGPGTRLTVL.

The J gene is TRBJ2-7, the V gene TRBV5-1, with a weak D call TRBD2 (5 bases). Trimming cost V 3 bases and J 3 bases, with 13 bases left between them. This CDR3 contains 14 residues. Germline-derived CDR1 and CDR2 are SGHRS and YFSETQ. DNA of the CDR3: TGCGCCAGCAGCTCCCCCGGGAACAACTACGAGCAGTACTTC. Translating gives CASSSPGNNYEQYF.

The V and J genes are TRBV28 and TRBJ1-1, with a weak D call TRBD1 (6 bases). The CDR3 sequence is 14 residues long. Germline V gene data show CDR1 as MDHEN and CDR2 as SYDVKM. Trimming pared 7 bases from V and 6 bases from J, leaving 18 bases between. CDR3 nucleotide sequence: TGTGCCAGCACTCGAGGGGGGGGCGTGCCTGAAGCTTTCTTT. This sequence encodes CASTRGGGVPEAFF.

The J gene is TRBJ1-6, the V gene TRBV14, with 9 bases fitting TRBD1. CDR1 and CDR2 from the germline V gene are SGHDN and FVKESK. The CDR3 runs to 17 residues. The trim removed 2 bases at V and 10 bases at J, leaving 12 bases unmatched. The DNA of the CDR3 is TGTGCCAGCAGCCAAACAATACCGGGACAGGGATCGTCACCCCTCCACTTT. Protein sequence: CASSQTIPGQGSSPLHF. Full variable domain (missing parts from reference TRBV14 and TRBJ1-6): EAGVTQFPSHSVIEKGQTVTLRCDPISGHDNLYWYRRVMGKEIKFLLHFVKESKQDESGMPNNRFLAERTGGTYSTLKVQPAELEDSGVYFCASSQTIPGQGSSPLHFGNGTRLTVT.

This clone was counted a single time. This chain links TRBV10-3 with TRBJ2-2; the D gene is possibly TRBD1 (5 bases). Deletions cut 10 bases from V and 6 bases from J, with 18 bases between. The germline CDR1 and CDR2 sequences are ENHRY and SYGVKD. The CDR3 contains 14 residues. The CDR3 bases are TGTGCCACCCGCCGCACGACAGACCCCGGGGAGCTGTTTTTT. Translating it yields CATRRTTDPGELFF.

The CDR3 DNA reads as TGCGCCAGCAGCTTAAATCGGGACAGGGGTTCTGAAGCTTTCTTT. The encoded protein is CASSLNRDRGSEAFF. The chain links TRBV5-1 to TRBJ1-1; 10 nucleotides match TRBD1. The CDR3 loop spans 15 amino acids. Germline assignment: CDR1 SGHRS and CDR2 YFSETQ. V was clipped by 2 bases and J by 6 bases; unmatched bases: 7.

CDR3 sequence reads: CAWSVDRRFGNSPLHF. CDR3 in DNA: TGTGCCTGGAGTGTGGACAGAAGGTTCGGTAATTCACCCCTCCACTTT. The chain uses TRBV30 and TRBJ1-6, with D possibly being TRBD1 (6 bases). Germline V gene data show CDR1 as GTSNPN and CDR2 as SVGIG (reference sequence). Trimming cost V 0 bases and J 6 bases, with 15 bases left between them. This CDR3 has 16 residues.

This chain joins TRBV5-6 and TRBJ2-1; TRBD1 matches at 8 bases. CDR1 and CDR2 from the germline V gene are SGHDT and YYEEEE. With 0 bases clipped from V and 6 bases from J, the junction kept 2 bases outside the gene matches. The CDR3 is 14 amino acids. CDR3 nucleotide sequence: TGTGCCAGCAGCTTGGGGACAGGGAGCAATGAGCAGTTCTTC. It specifies CASSLGTGSNEQFF.

The gene calls are TRBV3-1 (or the pseudogene TRBV3-2) and TRBJ2-2; weak D call: TRBD1 (5 bases). Germline lookup yields CDR1 LGHDT and CDR2 YNNKEL (reference sequence). Trimming cost V 6 bases and J 0 bases, with 14 bases left between them. This CDR3 is built from 16 residues. The CDR3: CASSSGQGSNTGELFF. The DNA for the CDR3 is TGTGCCAGCAGTTCCGGGCAGGGCTCGAACACCGGGGAGCTGTTTTTT.

As regards this clone: A junction end diverges from the germline sequence, so it may reflect a read error. V gene TRBV12-3 or TRBV12-4 combines with J gene TRBJ1-3; TRBD1 might be the D (6 bases). CDR3 length: 13 residues. CDR3 sequence reads: CASSLNIVGTPTF. The DNA for the CDR3 is TGTGCCAGCAGTTTAAATATAGTCGGGACACCGACCTTT.

The chain recombines TRBV6-1 with TRBJ2-1; the match to TRBD2 covers 8 bases. The CDR3 totals 15 residues. The germline CDR1 and CDR2 sequences are MNHNS and SASEGT. Unmatched junction bases numbered 12, after V lost 6 bases and J lost 8 bases. In DNA form, the CDR3 reads TGTGCCAGCAGGGGTCCTAGGGACGGGGGGGATGAGCAGTTCTTC. It translates to CASRGPRDGGDEQFF.

CDR3: CASSQLGLAGANEQFF. CDR3 sequence (DNA): TGTGCCAGCAGCCAACTCGGACTAGCGGGGGCCAATGAGCAGTTCTTC. This rearrangement joins TRBV4-2 to TRBJ2-1; the match to TRBD2 covers 13 bases. V lost 2 bases, J lost 6 bases, and 4 bases stayed unmatched. The CDR3 spans 16 residues. Germline values: CDR1 LGHNA, CDR2 YNFKEQ.

V gene TRBV24-1 combines with J gene TRBJ2-5; 7 bases map to TRBD1. The CDR3 consists of 15 residues. Germline V gene sequence: CDR1 KGHDR, CDR2 SFDVKD. V gave up 5 bases and J gave up 0 bases; unmatched junction bases: 5. Written as DNA, the CDR3 is TGTGCCACCAGTGGCGCCGACAGGGACCAAGAGACCCAGTACTTC. Amino acids: CATSGADRDQETQYF.